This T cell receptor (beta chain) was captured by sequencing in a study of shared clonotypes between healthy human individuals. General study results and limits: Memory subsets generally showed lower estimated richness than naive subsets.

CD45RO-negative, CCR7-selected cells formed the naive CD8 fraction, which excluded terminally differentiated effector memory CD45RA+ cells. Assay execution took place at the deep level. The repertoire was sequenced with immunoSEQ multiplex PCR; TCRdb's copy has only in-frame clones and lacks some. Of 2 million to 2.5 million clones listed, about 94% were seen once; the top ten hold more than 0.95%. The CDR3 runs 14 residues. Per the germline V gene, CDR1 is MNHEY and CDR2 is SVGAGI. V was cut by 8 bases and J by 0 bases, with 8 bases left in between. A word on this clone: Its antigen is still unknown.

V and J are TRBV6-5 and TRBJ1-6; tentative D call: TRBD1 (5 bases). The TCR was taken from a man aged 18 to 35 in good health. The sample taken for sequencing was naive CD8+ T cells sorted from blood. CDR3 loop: CASWGGSYNSPLHF. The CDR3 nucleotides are TGTGCCAGCTGGGGGGGCTCCTATAATTCACCCCTCCACTTT.